This TCR beta chain was observed in a study of monozygotic twins with inflammatory bowel disease. For each CDR3 protein, TCRdb gives one entry from its re-call of the 5' RACE reads, without DNA. Its listing shows just over 300,000 distinct CDR3 sequences. This CDR3 contains 13 residues. The V gene's germline CDR1 is LGHDT and CDR2 YNNKEL (reference sequence). The material sequenced was blood. The V call is TRBV3-1, the J call TRBJ1-2. The source is a human donor with ulcerative colitis or Crohn's disease, or a healthy co-twin of an affected twin (not recorded which). CDR3 amino acids: CASSQEGMKFYTF.